These T cell receptor beta chains were read from a single sample in a study of control samples from healthy donors and cancer patients. Profiling relied on immunoSEQ multiplex PCR, and the TCRdb table lists in-frame clones only, not all of them. Its table records 150,000 to 200,000 clones. The sequencing input was blood. These receptors all come from a young woman in good health. Both conserved end residues are part of each CDR3. Fields, in order: CDR3 DNA, CDR3 protein, V gene, J gene, D gene. A D gene is named only where the DNA matches it firmly.

CDR3 DNA: TGTGCCAGCAACCCAGGGGGAAGAAGAAACGAGCAGTACTTC
CDR3 protein: CASNPGGRRNEQYF
V gene: TRBV28
J gene: TRBJ2-7
D gene: TRBD1

CDR3 DNA: TGTGCCAGCGGGACGGATCAGCCCCAGCATTTT
CDR3 protein: CASGTDQPQHF
V gene: TRBV19
J gene: TRBJ1-5
D gene: .

CDR3 DNA: TGTGCCAGTAGCCTAGCAGGGGGCCCTGGAAACACCATATATTTT
CDR3 protein: CASSLAGGPGNTIYF
V gene: TRBV19
J gene: TRBJ1-3
D gene: TRBD1

CDR3 DNA: TGTGCCAGCAGGGCCCCGGGTTCACCCCTCCACTTT
CDR3 protein: CASRAPGSPLHF
V gene: TRBV28
J gene: TRBJ1-6
D gene: .

CDR3 DNA: TGTGCCAGCTCACCGGGACTATCTCCATCTGGTGGCACAGATACGCAGTATTTT
CDR3 protein: CASSPGLSPSGGTDTQYF
V gene: TRBV18
J gene: TRBJ2-3
D gene: TRBD2

CDR3 DNA: TGTGCCAGCAGGGGGCTAAGGGGGAAATCTGGAAACACCATATATTTT
CDR3 protein: CASRGLRGKSGNTIYF
V gene: TRBV27
J gene: TRBJ1-3
D gene: .

CDR3 DNA: TGTGCCAGCACCACTGGAGGGGTTCCTGGCTACACCTTC
CDR3 protein: CASTTGGVPGYTF
V gene: TRBV27
J gene: TRBJ1-2
D gene: .

CDR3 DNA: TGTGCCAGCAGCTTTAGACAGGGGGCGAATACGCAGTATTTT
CDR3 protein: CASSFRQGANTQYF
V gene: TRBV5-6
J gene: TRBJ2-3
D gene: TRBD1

CDR3 DNA: TGTGCCAGGGGGAGTGGTAATTCACCCCTCCACTTT
CDR3 protein: CARGSGNSPLHF
V gene: TRBV2
J gene: TRBJ1-6
D gene: .

CDR3 DNA: TGTGCCAGCAGCCCAATAAAGGAGGCGGGGACAGGTGATGGCTACACCTTC
CDR3 protein: CASSPIKEAGTGDGYTF
V gene: TRBV11-2
J gene: TRBJ1-2
D gene: TRBD1

CDR3 DNA: TGTGCCAGCAGCCCGGGGGGTACAAGCGAGCAGTACTTC
CDR3 protein: CASSPGGTSEQYF
V gene: TRBV7-9
J gene: TRBJ2-7
D gene: TRBD2

CDR3 DNA: TGTGCCAGCTCTCCTAGCGCCGTAAACACCGGGGAGCTGTTTTTT
CDR3 protein: CASSPSAVNTGELFF
V gene: TRBV18
J gene: TRBJ2-2
D gene: .

CDR3 DNA: TGTGCCAGCAGTACAGGGGCCCAGTACGAGCAGTACTTC
CDR3 protein: CASSTGAQYEQYF
V gene: TRBV28
J gene: TRBJ2-7
D gene: TRBD1

CDR3 DNA: TGTGCCAGCAGTTTAACAGGGAACACTGAAGCTTTCTTT
CDR3 protein: CASSLTGNTEAFF
V gene: TRBV28
J gene: TRBJ1-1
D gene: .

CDR3 DNA: TGTGCCATCAGTCAGGGTGGGGAACAGCCCCAGCATTTT
CDR3 protein: CAISQGGEQPQHF
V gene: TRBV10-3
J gene: TRBJ1-5
D gene: .

CDR3 DNA: TGTGCCAGCAGCTTATTTAAGGGGGCCTACGAGCAGTACTTC
CDR3 protein: CASSLFKGAYEQYF
V gene: TRBV11-1
J gene: TRBJ2-7
D gene: .

CDR3 DNA: TGTGCCAGCAATAGGGGCCCCAATGAAAAACTGTTTTTT
CDR3 protein: CASNRGPNEKLFF
V gene: TRBV12-3/TRBV12-4
J gene: TRBJ1-4
D gene: .

CDR3 DNA: TGTGCCAGCAGTTACTCGATTCGGCAGGGCCGAAGGGGCACTGAAGCTTTCTTT
CDR3 protein: CASSYSIRQGRRGTEAFF
V gene: TRBV6-2/TRBV6-3
J gene: TRBJ1-1
D gene: .

CDR3 DNA: TGCGCCAGCTCAGGGCTATCTAATGAAAAACTGTTTTTT
CDR3 protein: CASSGLSNEKLFF
V gene: TRBV5-1
J gene: TRBJ1-4
D gene: .

CDR3 DNA: TGTGCCAGCAGCCGGGGCGGAGGGGGGCAGGAGACCCAGTACTTC
CDR3 protein: CASSRGGGGQETQYF
V gene: TRBV3-1/TRBV3-2
J gene: TRBJ2-5
D gene: .

CDR3 DNA: TGTGCCAGCAAAGGGTCCATCAACGAAGCTTTCTTT
CDR3 protein: CASKGSINEAFF
V gene: TRBV28
J gene: TRBJ1-1
D gene: .

CDR3 DNA: TGTGCCAGCAGCAAATTCGCAACCCCCACAGATCCCAAAGCTTTCTTT
CDR3 protein: CASSKFATPTDPKAFF
V gene: TRBV21-1
J gene: TRBJ1-1
D gene: .

CDR3 DNA: TGTGCCAGCAGCCAGGGGGTGCTACCCCTCGTTTACATTCAGTACTTC
CDR3 protein: CASSQGVLPLVYIQYF
V gene: TRBV7-2
J gene: TRBJ2-4
D gene: TRBD1

CDR3 DNA: TGTGCCAGCAGCCTTTTACAGGGACGGGCGGAAAAACTGTTTTTT
CDR3 protein: CASSLLQGRAEKLFF
V gene: TRBV7-9
J gene: TRBJ1-4
D gene: .

CDR3 DNA: TGTGCCACCAGCCCCAGGGTCTCCTACAATGAGCAGTTCTTC
CDR3 protein: CATSPRVSYNEQFF
V gene: TRBV24-1
J gene: TRBJ2-1
D gene: .